This T cell receptor beta chain is drawn from a study of blood T cell repertoires in COVID-19. Study-level background: The samples span acute and convalescent COVID-19 from the United States, Italy and Spain. Sources were T cells, B-cell-depleted T cells, or PBMCs; the material itself was cDNA or gDNA.

The authors' processing: Reference gene primer amplification yielded estimated nucleated cell counts. The data were produced by immunoSEQ multiplex PCR, yet TCRdb's version contains in-frame clones alone and is incomplete. V and J calls and clone size follow that table, whereas D and trimming were derived from the DNA. The repertoire holds 200,000 to 250,000 clones, with roughly nine tenths as singletons. During active infection, Seattle patients enrolled and were then monitored through disease. The length of the CDR3 is 15 residues. Losses at the gene ends were 0 bases for V and 3 bases for J; bases not matched to a gene: 0. Germline V lookup: CDR1 PRHDT, CDR2 FYEKMQ (reference sequence).

The rearrangement uses TRBV13 and TRBJ2-1; 9 bases line up with TRBD1. Sequencing was done on a sample of peripheral blood. The clonotype was recovered from a man in his 60s with COVID-19, enrolled during active disease. CDR3 nucleotide sequence: TGTGCCAGCAGCTTAGGGGGACAGGGCTACAATGAGCAGTTCTTC. It codes for CASSLGGQGYNEQFF.